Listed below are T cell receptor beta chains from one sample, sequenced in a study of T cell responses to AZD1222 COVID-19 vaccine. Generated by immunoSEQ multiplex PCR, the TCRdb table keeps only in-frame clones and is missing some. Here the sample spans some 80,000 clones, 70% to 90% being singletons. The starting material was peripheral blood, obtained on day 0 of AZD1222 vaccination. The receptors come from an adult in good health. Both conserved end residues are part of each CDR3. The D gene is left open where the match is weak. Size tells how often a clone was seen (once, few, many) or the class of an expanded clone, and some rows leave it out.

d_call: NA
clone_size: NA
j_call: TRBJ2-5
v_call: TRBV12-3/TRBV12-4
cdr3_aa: CASSSPWAETQYF
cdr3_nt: TGTGCCAGCAGTTCTCCTTGGGCGGAGACCCAGTACTTC

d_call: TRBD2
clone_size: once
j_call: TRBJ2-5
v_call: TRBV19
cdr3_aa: CASSSTSGSGETQYF
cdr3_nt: TGTGCCAGTAGTTCGACTAGCGGGAGTGGAGAGACCCAGTACTTC

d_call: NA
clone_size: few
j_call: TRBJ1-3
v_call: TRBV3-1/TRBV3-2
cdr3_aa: CASKDSGNTIYF
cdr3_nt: TGTGCCAGCAAGGACTCTGGAAACACCATATATTTT

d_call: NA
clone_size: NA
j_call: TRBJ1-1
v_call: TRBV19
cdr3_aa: CASSRGGGTEAFF
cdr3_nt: TGTGCCAGTAGTAGAGGGGGAGGGACTGAAGCTTTCTTT

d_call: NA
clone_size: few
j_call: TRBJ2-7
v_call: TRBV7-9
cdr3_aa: CASSPGTEQYF
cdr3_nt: TGTGCCAGCAGCCCCGGTACCGAGCAGTACTTC

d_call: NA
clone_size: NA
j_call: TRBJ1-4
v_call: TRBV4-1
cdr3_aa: CASSQEAGVGEKLFF
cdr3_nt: TGCGCCAGCAGCCAAGAAGCAGGGGTCGGGGAAAAACTGTTTTTT

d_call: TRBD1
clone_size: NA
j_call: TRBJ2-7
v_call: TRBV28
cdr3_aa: CASREQGAAYEQYF
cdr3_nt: TGTGCCAGCAGGGAACAGGGGGCCGCCTACGAGCAGTACTTC

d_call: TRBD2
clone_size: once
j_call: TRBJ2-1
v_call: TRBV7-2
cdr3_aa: CASSLARTSGRGEQFF
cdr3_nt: TGTGCCAGCAGCTTAGCGAGGACTAGCGGGAGGGGAGAGCAGTTCTTC

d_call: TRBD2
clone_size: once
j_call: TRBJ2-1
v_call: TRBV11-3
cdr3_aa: CASSLDMAGGQFF
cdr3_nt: TGTGCCAGCAGCTTAGATATGGCGGGAGGGCAGTTCTTC

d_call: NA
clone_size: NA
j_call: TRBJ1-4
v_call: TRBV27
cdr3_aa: CASSLRGLGEKLFF
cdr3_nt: TGTGCCAGCAGTTTAAGGGGACTAGGCGAAAAACTGTTTTTT

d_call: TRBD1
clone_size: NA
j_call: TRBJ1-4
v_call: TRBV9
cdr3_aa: CASSVGQGYGANEKLFF
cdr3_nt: TGTGCCAGCAGCGTAGGACAGGGCTACGGAGCTAATGAAAAACTGTTTTTT

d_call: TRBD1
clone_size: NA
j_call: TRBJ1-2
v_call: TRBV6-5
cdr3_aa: CASSSRQGEPYGYTF
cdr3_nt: TGTGCCAGCAGTTCCAGACAGGGCGAGCCCTATGGCTACACCTTC

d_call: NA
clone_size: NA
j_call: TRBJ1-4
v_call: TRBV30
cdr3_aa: CAWSEQINEKLFF
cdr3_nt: TGTGCCTGGAGTGAACAGATTAATGAAAAACTGTTTTTT

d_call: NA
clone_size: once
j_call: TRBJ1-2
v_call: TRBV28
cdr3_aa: CASLDNLNYGYTF
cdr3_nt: TGTGCCAGCCTGGACAACCTCAACTATGGCTACACCTTC

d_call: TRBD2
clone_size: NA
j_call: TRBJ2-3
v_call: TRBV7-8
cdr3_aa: CASSLVAGRTDTQYF
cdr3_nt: TGTGCCAGCAGCTTGGTAGCGGGACGCACAGATACGCAGTATTTT

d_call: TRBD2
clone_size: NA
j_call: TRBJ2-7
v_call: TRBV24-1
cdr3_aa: CATSDIPPAPGLAGTYEQYF
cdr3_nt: TGTGCCACCAGTGATATACCCCCCGCCCCAGGACTAGCGGGGACCTACGAGCAGTACTTC

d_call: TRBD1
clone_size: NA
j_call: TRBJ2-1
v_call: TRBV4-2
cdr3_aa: CASSRGQGAENEQFF
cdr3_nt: TGTGCCAGCAGCCGGGGACAGGGGGCAGAGAATGAGCAGTTCTTC

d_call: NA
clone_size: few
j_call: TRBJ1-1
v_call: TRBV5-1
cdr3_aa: CASNREVNTEAFF
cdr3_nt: TGCGCCAGCAACCGGGAAGTGAACACTGAAGCTTTCTTT

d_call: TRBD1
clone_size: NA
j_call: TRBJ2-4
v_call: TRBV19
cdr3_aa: CASSIPGQGHIQYF
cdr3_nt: TGTGCCAGTAGTATCCCGGGACAGGGTCACATTCAGTACTTC

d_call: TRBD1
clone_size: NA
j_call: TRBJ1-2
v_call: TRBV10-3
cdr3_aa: CAISGTGGNYGYTF
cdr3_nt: TGTGCCATCAGTGGGACAGGGGGTAACTATGGCTACACCTTC

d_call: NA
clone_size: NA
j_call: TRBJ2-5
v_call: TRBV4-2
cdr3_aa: CASSQDRGSSWTQYF
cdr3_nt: TGTGCCAGCAGCCAAGATAGGGGTAGCTCATGGACCCAGTACTTC

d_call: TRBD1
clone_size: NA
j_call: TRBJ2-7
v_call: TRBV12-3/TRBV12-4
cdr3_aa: CASRNRDRAEQYF
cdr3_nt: TGTGCCAGCAGAAACCGGGACAGGGCCGAGCAGTACTTC

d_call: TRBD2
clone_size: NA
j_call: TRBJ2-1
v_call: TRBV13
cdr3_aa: CASSLVPLRGGINEQFF
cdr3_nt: TGTGCCAGCAGCTTAGTACCGTTGCGGGGGGGCATAAATGAGCAGTTCTTC

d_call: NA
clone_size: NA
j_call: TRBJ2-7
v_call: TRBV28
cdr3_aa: CASSSKSGHLYEQYF
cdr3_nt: TGTGCCAGCAGTTCCAAATCGGGACATCTATACGAGCAGTACTTC

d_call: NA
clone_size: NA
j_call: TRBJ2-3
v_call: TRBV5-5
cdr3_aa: CASSPAAITDTQYF
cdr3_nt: TGTGCCAGCAGCCCGGCGGCCATCACAGATACGCAGTATTTT

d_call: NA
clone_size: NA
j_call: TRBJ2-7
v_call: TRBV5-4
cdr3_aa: CASSSSWSSLSVEQYF
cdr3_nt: TGTGCCAGCAGCTCCTCGTGGAGCTCCTTGAGCGTCGAGCAGTACTTC

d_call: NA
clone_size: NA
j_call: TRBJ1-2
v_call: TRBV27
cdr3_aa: CASSSGGIYGYTF
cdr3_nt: TGTGCCAGCAGTTCCGGAGGGATCTATGGCTACACCTTC

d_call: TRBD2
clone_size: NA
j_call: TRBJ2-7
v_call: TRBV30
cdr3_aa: CACPAGRGGTYEQYF
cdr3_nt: TGTGCCTGCCCCGCCGGCCGGGGGGGAACCTACGAGCAGTACTTC

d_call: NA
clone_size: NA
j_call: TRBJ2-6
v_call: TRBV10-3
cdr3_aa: CAISEGLRTADSGANVLTF
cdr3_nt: TGTGCCATCAGTGAGGGGCTCCGAACCGCGGACTCTGGGGCCAACGTCCTGACTTTC

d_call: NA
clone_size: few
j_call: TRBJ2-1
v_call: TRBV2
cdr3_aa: CASNVVGNNEQFF
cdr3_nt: TGTGCCAGCAACGTGGTTGGGAACAATGAGCAGTTCTTC

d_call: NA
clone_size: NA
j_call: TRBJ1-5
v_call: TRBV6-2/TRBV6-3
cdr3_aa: CASSYGASGNQPQHF
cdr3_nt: TGTGCCAGCAGTTACGGGGCGAGTGGTAATCAGCCCCAGCATTTT

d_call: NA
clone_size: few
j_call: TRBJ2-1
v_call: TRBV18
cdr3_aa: CASSLVGLNPYMNEQFF
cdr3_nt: TGTGCCAGCTCACTCGTTGGGTTAAACCCCTACATGAATGAGCAGTTCTTC

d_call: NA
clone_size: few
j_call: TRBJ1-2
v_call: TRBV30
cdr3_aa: CAWSRNYGYTF
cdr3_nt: TGTGCCTGGAGCAGGAACTATGGCTACACCTTC

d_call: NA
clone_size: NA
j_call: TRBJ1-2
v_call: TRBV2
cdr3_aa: CASSERDKPGGYTF
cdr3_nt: TGTGCCAGCAGTGAACGGGACAAACCCGGTGGCTACACCTTC

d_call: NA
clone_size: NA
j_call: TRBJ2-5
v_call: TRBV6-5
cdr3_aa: CASSWAPGETQYF
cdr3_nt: TGTGCCAGCAGTTGGGCCCCGGGGGAGACCCAGTACTTC

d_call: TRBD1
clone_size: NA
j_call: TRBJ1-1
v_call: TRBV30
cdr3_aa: CAWSGRDTGANTEAFF
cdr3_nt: TGTGCCTGGAGTGGCCGAGATACAGGGGCGAACACTGAAGCTTTCTTT

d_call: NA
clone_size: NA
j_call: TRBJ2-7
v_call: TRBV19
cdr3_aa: CASATGRAYEQYF
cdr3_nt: TGTGCCAGCGCCACTGGAAGGGCGTACGAGCAGTACTTC

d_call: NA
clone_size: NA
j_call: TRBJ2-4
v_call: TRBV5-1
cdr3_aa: CASSSGVGGAAKNIQYF
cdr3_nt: TGCGCCAGCAGCTCTGGTGTGGGGGGAGCAGCCAAAAACATTCAGTACTTC

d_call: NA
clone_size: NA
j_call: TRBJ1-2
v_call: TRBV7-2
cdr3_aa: CASSLIMTDYTF
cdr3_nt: TGTGCCAGCAGCTTAATTATGACAGACTACACCTTC

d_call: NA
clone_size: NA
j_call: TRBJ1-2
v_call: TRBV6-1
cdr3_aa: CASSEGVRYGYTF
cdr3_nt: TGTGCCAGCAGTGAAGGGGTTAGGTATGGCTACACCTTC

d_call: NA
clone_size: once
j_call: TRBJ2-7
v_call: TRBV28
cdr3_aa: CASSSGLVYEQYF
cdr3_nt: TGTGCCAGCAGTTCGGGACTTGTTTACGAGCAGTACTTC

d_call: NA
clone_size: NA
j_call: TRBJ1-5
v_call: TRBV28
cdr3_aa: CASSPVGVGRSQPQHF
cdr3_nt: TGTGCCAGCAGCCCGGTGGGGGTAGGAAGAAGTCAGCCCCAGCATTTT

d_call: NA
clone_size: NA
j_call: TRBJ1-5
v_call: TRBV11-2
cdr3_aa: CASSFSFGSNQPQHF
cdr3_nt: TGTGCCAGCAGCTTTAGTTTCGGTAGCAATCAGCCCCAGCATTTT

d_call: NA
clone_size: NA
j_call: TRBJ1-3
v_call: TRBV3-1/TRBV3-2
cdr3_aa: CASSQRGGVTGNTIYF
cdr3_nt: TGTGCCAGCAGCCAGAGGGGGGGGGTAACTGGAAACACCATATATTTT

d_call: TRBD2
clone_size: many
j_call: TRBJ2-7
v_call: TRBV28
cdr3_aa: CASSLGLAGGYEQYF
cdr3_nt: TGTGCCAGCAGTTTAGGACTAGCGGGAGGCTACGAGCAGTACTTC

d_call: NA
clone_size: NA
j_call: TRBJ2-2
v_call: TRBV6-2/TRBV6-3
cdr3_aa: CASSYEAAGLAGELFF
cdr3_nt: TGTGCCAGCAGTTACGAGGCGGCAGGGCTCGCCGGGGAGCTGTTTTTT

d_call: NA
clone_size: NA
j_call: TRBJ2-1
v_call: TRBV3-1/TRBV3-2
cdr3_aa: CASSRRAEIGNEQFF
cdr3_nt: TGTGCCAGCAGCCGAAGAGCGGAGATCGGCAATGAGCAGTTCTTC

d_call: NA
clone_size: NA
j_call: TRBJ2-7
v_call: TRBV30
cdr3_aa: CAWSRWNRENEQYF
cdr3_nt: TGTGCCTGGAGTCGTTGGAACAGGGAGAACGAGCAGTACTTC

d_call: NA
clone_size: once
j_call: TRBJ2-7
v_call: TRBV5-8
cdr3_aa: CAKGGDSNYEQYF
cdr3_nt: TGTGCCAAGGGGGGGGACTCCAACTACGAGCAGTACTTC

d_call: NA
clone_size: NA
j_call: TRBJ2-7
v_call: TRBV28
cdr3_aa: CASSLLPMHYEQYF
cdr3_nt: TGTGCCAGCAGTTTATTACCGATGCACTACGAGCAGTACTTC

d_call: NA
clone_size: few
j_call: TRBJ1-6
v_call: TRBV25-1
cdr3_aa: CASRESYNSPLHF
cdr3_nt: TGTGCCAGCAGAGAATCCTATAATTCACCCCTCCACTTT

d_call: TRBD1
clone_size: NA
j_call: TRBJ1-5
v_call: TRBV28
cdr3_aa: CASSLWSGGGNQPQHF
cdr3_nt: TGTGCCAGCAGTTTATGGTCAGGGGGTGGCAATCAGCCCCAGCATTTT

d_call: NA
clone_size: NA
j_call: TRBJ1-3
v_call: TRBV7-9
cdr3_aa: CASSGGVSGNTIYF
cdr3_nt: TGTGCCAGTTCGGGAGGGGTCTCTGGAAACACCATATATTTT

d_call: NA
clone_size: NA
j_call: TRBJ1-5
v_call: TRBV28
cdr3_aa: CASSLWGTAGQPQHF
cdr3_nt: TGTGCCAGCAGTTTATGGGGGACCGCGGGGCAGCCCCAGCATTTT